The 19 T cell receptor beta chains reported below all come from one sample, sequenced in a study of identical twins. TCRdb used MiXCR to reprocess the 5' RACE reads, holding one entry per CDR3 protein. The sample has 300,000 or so distinct CDR3 sequences, roughly 8.6% seen once. These data also formed part of another study, on yellow fever vaccine responses in identical twins.

Sequencing used CD8+ T cells sorted from blood. All receptors come from a woman aged 18-29 years in good health.

This clonotype was detected ten times or more. The CDR3 loop reads CASSPGTGSSYNEQFF. The CDR3 DNA reads as TGTGCCAGCAGCCCGGGGACGGGGAGCTCCTACAATGAGCAGTTCTTC. The chain joins TRBV13 to TRBJ2-1; D is perhaps TRBD1 or TRBD2 (5 bases each). CDR3 length: 16 residues. V gave up 5 bases and J gave up 0 bases, with 14 bases separating them. Germline V gives CDR1 PRHDT, CDR2 FYEKMQ (reference sequence).

This clonotype has a count of ten or more. The chain is built from TRBV7-9 and TRBJ1-2; possible D gene TRBD1, 6 bases. Per germline, CDR1 SEHNR and CDR2 FQNEAQ (reference sequence). The CDR3 extends over 15 amino acids. The V end lost 5 bases, the J end lost 8 bases, and 21 bases lay between the germline ends. The CDR3 DNA follows: TGTGCCAGCAGCAGCGACCGTGGGGGGGGCTGGGGCTACACCTTC. Protein sequence: CASSSDRGGGWGYTF.

This clonotype has only a few counts. This chain links TRBV6-2 or TRBV6-3 with TRBJ1-2, with unresolved D. Trimming removed 2 bases from V and 3 bases from J, with 10 bases in between. CDR1 and CDR2 (germline): MNHEY, SVGEGT. CDR3 length equals 14 residues. CDR3 sequence reads: CASSYHPGYYGYTF. CDR3 DNA: TGTGCCAGCAGTTACCACCCGGGGTACTATGGCTACACCTTC.

This clonotype has just a few counts. The V call is TRBV6-5, the J call TRBJ2-3; D gene ambiguous. The CDR3 is 19 amino acids. V shed 0 bases and J shed 1 base, with 20 bases lying between them. Germline V gene lookup returns CDR1 MNHEY and CDR2 SVGAGI. The DNA for the CDR3 is TGTGCCAGCAGTTACTCTAGAGTAGCCACACGTCTAGGCACAGATACGCAGTATTTT. This translates into CASSYSRVATRLGTDTQYF.

There are many counts of this clonotype. This chain connects TRBV3-1 to TRBJ2-1; 12 bases match TRBD1. Losses at the gene ends were 7 bases for V and 8 bases for J; bases not matched to a gene: 9. Per germline, CDR1 LGHDT and CDR2 YNNKEL (reference sequence). CDR3 length: 15 amino acids. The CDR3 spells CASNTPGQGADEQFF. The CDR3 nucleotides are TGTGCCAGCAACACTCCGGGACAGGGGGCCGATGAGCAGTTCTTC.

This clonotype was counted between two and nine times. V gene TRBV14 combines with J gene TRBJ1-2; D ambiguous. Germline CDR1 and CDR2: SGHDN and FVKESK. The CDR3 extends over 13 amino acids. Between the trimmed V and J ends, which lost 3 bases and 3 bases, there was a span of 8 bases. DNA of the CDR3: TGTGCCAGCAGCCAGGGAAGATACTATGGCTACACCTTC. It codes for CASSQGRYYGYTF.

This clonotype was seen repeatedly, ten times or more. The chain carries TRBV5-1 and TRBJ2-1; TRBD2 aligns across 14 bases. The CDR3 consists of 18 residues. The germline V gene encodes CDR1 SGHRS and CDR2 YFSETQ. J was trimmed by 2 bases and V by 3 bases; bases with no gene match: 7. Written as DNA, the CDR3 is TGCGCCAGCAGCTATCCGACTAGCGGGGGGGCAACCTACAATGAGCAGTTCTTC. Amino acids: CASSYPTSGGATYNEQFF.

This clonotype was detected only a few times. V gene TRBV2 combines with J gene TRBJ2-1; D uncertain. The CDR3 totals 13 residues. Germline assignment: CDR1 SNHLY and CDR2 FYNNEI. V dropped 4 bases and J dropped 5 bases, with 9 bases sitting between them. The CDR3 bases are TGTGCCAGCAGTGTCCAACTAAACAATGAGCAGTTCTTC. Its translation is CASSVQLNNEQFF.

In its sample, this clonotype was seen a few times. CDR3 region: CASSQDEAGFSYNEQFF. CDR3 sequence (DNA): TGCGCCAGCAGCCAAGACGAGGCGGGATTCTCCTACAATGAGCAGTTCTTC. V and J are TRBV4-1 and TRBJ2-1, with D possibly TRBD2 on 6 matching bases. Germline V gene data show CDR1 as MGHRA and CDR2 as YSYEKL. V dropped 0 bases and J dropped 0 bases, with 12 bases sitting between them. The CDR3 length is 17 residues.

This clonotype turned up a few times. J is TRBJ2-2 and V is TRBV4-1; no clear D. V lost 1 base and J 2 bases, leaving 8 bases between the germline ends. Germline CDR1 is MGHRA and CDR2 is YSYEKL. This CDR3 region has 15 residues. Here the CDR3 DNA reads TGCGCCAGCAGCCAAGTCTCGAGTAACACCGGGGAGCTGTTTTTT. Residues: CASSQVSSNTGELFF.

Many counts were recorded for this clonotype. V and J are TRBV4-3 and TRBJ2-6; maybe TRBD2 (6 bases). V lost 4 bases and J lost 0, with 10 bases in between. The length of the CDR3 is 16 residues. Germline CDR1 LGHNA, CDR2 YSLEER. This chain's CDR3 is CASSPRRGSGANVLTF. Here the CDR3 DNA reads TGCGCCAGCAGCCCTAGGCGGGGCTCTGGGGCCAACGTCCTGACTTTC.

This clonotype was seen a few times. The chain is built from TRBV10-3 and TRBJ2-2, with D hard to call. From germline, CDR1 is ENHRY and CDR2 SYGVKD. The CDR3 has 13 residues. The CDR3 loop is CAGKGPNTGELFF. The CDR3 DNA follows: TGTGCGGGAAAAGGGCCGAACACCGGGGAGCTGTTTTTT.

The table lists this clonotype with many counts. V and J are TRBV7-6 and TRBJ2-1, with TRBD2 matching 11 bases. Germline values: CDR1 SGHVS, CDR2 FNYEAQ. Unmatched junction bases numbered 9, after V lost 5 bases and J lost 0 bases. The CDR3 has 18 amino acids. CDR3 in amino acids: CASSAPGLAASSYNEQFF. DNA of the CDR3: TGTGCCAGCAGCGCCCCGGGACTAGCGGCTAGCTCCTACAATGAGCAGTTCTTC.

This clonotype was recorded many times. CDR3 amino acids: CASSSLGMTSGEYYEQYF. CDR3 sequence (DNA): TGCGCCAGCAGCTCTTTGGGGATGACTAGCGGGGAATACTACGAGCAGTACTTC. The chain uses TRBV5-1 and TRBJ2-7; 11 positions match TRBD2. This CDR3 has 18 residues. V gave up 3 bases and J gave up 3 bases; unmatched junction bases: 14. Germline values: CDR1 SGHRS, CDR2 YFSETQ.

The J gene is TRBJ2-3, the V gene TRBV2; D is uncertain. The germline gives CDR1 SNHLY, CDR2 FYNNEI. The CDR3 covers 15 residues. Trimming took 7 bases from V and 0 from J, leaving 14 bases between them. CDR3 coding DNA: TGTGCCAGCATCCTGGGCACCATTAGCACAGATACGCAGTATTTT. Translating gives CASILGTISTDTQYF. The variable domain in full, completed from reference TRBV2 and TRBJ2-3, reads EPEVTQTPSHQVTQMGQEVILRCVPISNHLYFYWYRQILGQKVEFLVSFYNNEISEKSEIFDDQFSVERPDGSNFTLKIRSTKLEDSAMYFCASILGTISTDTQYFGPGTRLTVL.

This chain uses TRBV2 with TRBJ1-4; D uncertain. V shed 1 base and J shed 14 bases, with 14 bases lying between them. This CDR3 contains 13 residues. Germline lookup yields CDR1 SNHLY and CDR2 FYNNEI. CDR3 bases: TGTGCCAGCAGTGAAGGCAAACACCCGAAGCTGTTTTTT. Its translation is CASSEGKHPKLFF.

This clonotype was counted at least ten times. V usage is TRBV4-3 and J usage is TRBJ2-1; 10 nucleotides match TRBD2. Trimming cost V 0 bases and J 7 bases; bases outside gene matches: 6. The CDR3 spans 16 residues. The germline CDR1 and CDR2 sequences are LGHNA and YSLEER. Written as DNA, the CDR3 is TGCGCCAGCAGCCAAGATCTAGCGGGAGTTCGTAATGAGCAGTTCTTC. Its protein product is CASSQDLAGVRNEQFF.

This clonotype was detected a few times. V is TRBV4-3 and J is TRBJ2-7, with 11 bases matching TRBD1. CDR1 is LGHNA and CDR2 is YSLEER in the germline V gene. CDR3 length: 17 amino acids. The trim removed 0 bases at V and 6 bases at J, leaving 10 bases unmatched. CDR3 region: CASSQDPRGTGGLEQYF. Here the CDR3 DNA reads TGCGCCAGCAGCCAAGATCCAAGGGGGACAGGGGGTCTCGAGCAGTACTTC.

The chain is built from TRBV7-6 and TRBJ2-3; D is unclear. CDR3 length equals 19 residues. Trimming took off 1 base at V and 4 bases at J, with 24 bases between the two ends. Germline V gives CDR1 SGHVS, CDR2 FNYEAQ. CDR3 nucleotides: TGTGCCAGCAGCTTAGGAGGACCCCGCGAGGTCGGCGGCGCAGATACGCAGTATTTT. Protein product: CASSLGGPREVGGADTQYF.